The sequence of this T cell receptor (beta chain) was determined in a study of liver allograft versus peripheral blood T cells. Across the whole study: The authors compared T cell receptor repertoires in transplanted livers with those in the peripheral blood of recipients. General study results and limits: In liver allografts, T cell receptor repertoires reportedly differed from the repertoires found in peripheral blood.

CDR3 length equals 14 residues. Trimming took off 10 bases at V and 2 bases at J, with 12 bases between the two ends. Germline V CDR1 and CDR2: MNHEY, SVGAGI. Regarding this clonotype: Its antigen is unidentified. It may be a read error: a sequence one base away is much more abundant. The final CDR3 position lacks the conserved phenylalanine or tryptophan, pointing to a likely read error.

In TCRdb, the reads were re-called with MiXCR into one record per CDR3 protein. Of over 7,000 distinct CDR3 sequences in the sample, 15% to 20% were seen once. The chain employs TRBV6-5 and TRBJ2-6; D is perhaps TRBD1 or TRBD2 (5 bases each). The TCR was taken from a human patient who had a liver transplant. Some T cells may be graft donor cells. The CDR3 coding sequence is TGTGCCACACTAGGGGCGACTGGGGCCAACGTCCTGACTATC. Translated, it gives CATLGATGANVLTI.